Below are 20 T cell receptor beta chains sequenced from a single sample in a study of blood T cells in healthy people across ages. The second PCR ran roughly 7 to 12 cycles with a sample-barcoded 5' primer and J-beta primers. TCRdb processed the 5' RACE reads anew with MiXCR; each CDR3 protein has one entry. The data hold hundreds of thousands of distinct CDR3 sequences, with around 25% observed a single time. These data were also reused for a study on T cells of mothers and their children.

The specimen was blood. Receptors were obtained from a boy younger than 18 in good health.

CDR3 bases: TGTGCCAGCAGTGAAGGAGGGGCCAAAAACATTCAGTACTTC. It translates to CASSEGGAKNIQYF. The V call is TRBV6-1, the J call TRBJ2-4, with D possibly TRBD2 on 5 matching bases. In germline, CDR1 is MNHNS, CDR2 SASEGT. CDR3 size: 14 residues. The V gene lost 1 base and the J gene lost 1 base, with 5 bases spanning the gap.

There are a few counts of this clonotype. The J gene is TRBJ2-5, the V gene TRBV4-1; D may be TRBD1 (6 bases). The V gene's germline CDR1 is MGHRA and CDR2 YSYEKL. The ends were cut back, 3 bases at V and 2 bases at J, with 10 bases in the middle. This CDR3 region has 14 residues. The CDR3 DNA is TGCGCCAGCAGCCATACAGGGAAACAAGAGACCCAGTACTTC. Protein sequence: CASSHTGKQETQYF.

This rearrangement joins TRBV7-2 to TRBJ1-1; D not certain. CDR1 SGHTA and CDR2 FQGNSA come from the germline V gene. The CDR3 has 13 amino acids. Trimming shortened V by 3 bases and J by 3 bases, and 8 bases separated the two germline ends. CDR3 bases: TGTGCCAGCAGCTTCTCGGAAGACACTGAAGCTTTCTTT. Translated, it gives CASSFSEDTEAFF.

The chain joins TRBV15 to TRBJ2-5; TRBD1 matches at 8 bases. The CDR3 runs to 18 residues. The V gene's germline CDR1 is LNHNV and CDR2 YYDKDF (reference sequence). With V trimmed by 0 bases and J by 2 bases, 11 bases remained unmatched. In DNA form, the CDR3 reads TGTGCCACCAGCAGAGATCTTCTCCCGGGACAGGAGCAAGAGACCCAGTACTTC. Amino acid sequence: CATSRDLLPGQEQETQYF.

The chain employs TRBV12-3 or TRBV12-4 and TRBJ1-2; D unresolved. The ends were cut back, 6 bases at V and 5 bases at J, with 13 bases in the middle. The length of the CDR3 is 13 residues. The CDR3 DNA follows: TGTGCCAGCAGGAATACAGCAGGTTATGGCTACACCTTC. Translation: CASRNTAGYGYTF.

This clonotype came up a few times. This rearrangement joins TRBV27 to TRBJ1-2, with 9 bases aligning to TRBD1. The CDR3 runs 16 residues. Germline trimming cut 5 bases from V and 3 bases from J; bases unmatched to any gene: 10. CDR1 MNHEY and CDR2 SMNVEV come from the germline V gene (reference sequence). In nucleotides, the CDR3 is TGTGCCAGCAGTGGGACTGGGGACAGGGTGTACTATGGCTACACCTTC. This encodes CASSGTGDRVYYGYTF.

The sample holds a few counts of this clonotype. The chain recombines TRBV29-1 with TRBJ2-1; D unresolved. The CDR3 extends over 14 amino acids. CDR1 is SQVTM, CDR2 ANQGSEA, per germline. V was pared by 6 bases and J by 4 bases, with 16 bases between. Here the CDR3 reads CSVRRHMDYNEQFF. CDR3 nucleotides: TGCAGCGTAAGAAGACATATGGATTACAATGAGCAGTTCTTC.

This clonotype was seen only a few times. The chain is built from TRBV3-1 and TRBJ1-2, with D perhaps matching TRBD1 (6 bases). The CDR3 is 13 residues long. Trimming pared 5 bases from V and 8 bases from J, leaving 15 bases between. CDR1 LGHDT and CDR2 YNNKEL come from the germline V gene (reference sequence). CDR3 sequence (DNA): TGTGCCAGCAGCACGAGGGGGTACCGGGGCTACACCTTC. Protein sequence: CASSTRGYRGYTF. The complete variable domain, with remaining parts taken from reference TRBV3-1 and TRBJ1-2, reads DTAVSQTPKYLVTQMGNDKSIKCEQNLGHDTMYWYKQDSKKFLKIMFSYNNKELIINETVPNRFSPKSPDKAHLNLHINSLELGDSAVYFCASSTRGYRGYTFGSGTRLTVV.

This clonotype was seen a handful of times. The V call is TRBV29-1, the J call TRBJ2-2; 10 bases line up with TRBD2. The CDR3 totals 13 residues. The germline gives CDR1 SQVTM, CDR2 ANQGSEA. J gave up 8 bases and V 6 bases, and 6 bases lay outside the gene matches. CDR3 sequence reads: CSVAGTSDGELFF. The CDR3, as DNA: TGCAGCGTAGCCGGGACTAGCGATGGGGAGCTGTTTTTT.

The chain uses TRBV4-1 and TRBJ2-7; D unresolved. Looked up from germline, CDR1 is MGHRA and CDR2 is YSYEKL. V lost 2 bases and J lost 3, with 17 bases in between. The CDR3 contains 16 residues. Written as DNA, the CDR3 is TGCGCCAGCAGCCAAATTGTAGCAGGCTTTTTCTACGAGCAGTACTTC. Translated: CASSQIVAGFFYEQYF.

V and J are TRBV4-3 and TRBJ2-7; D may correspond to TRBD1 or TRBD2 (5 bases each). Trimming stripped 1 base from V and 0 bases from J, with 16 bases between. Germline CDR1 LGHNA, CDR2 YSLEER. The CDR3 runs 17 residues. CDR3 loop: CASSQGAGDLLSYEQYF. The CDR3 region has the DNA TGCGCCAGCAGCCAAGGGGCCGGGGACCTTCTCTCCTACGAGCAGTACTTC.

The table lists this clonotype with a few counts. A read error may account for a junction end that differs from germline. This sequence joins TRBV29-1 and TRBJ2-2, with no clear D. This CDR3 has 8 amino acids. Germline V CDR1 and CDR2: SQVTM, ANQGSEA. CDR3 sequence: CSVGELFF. In nucleotides, the CDR3 is TGTTCTGTTGGGGAGCTGTTTTTT.

The chain links TRBV4-2 to TRBJ2-2; TRBD2 aligns across 11 bases. The ends lost 0 bases at V and 7 bases at J; junction bases unmatched: 4. Germline lookup yields CDR1 LGHNA and CDR2 YNFKEQ. The CDR3 extends over 16 amino acids. The CDR3 sequence: CASSQDIAGGIGELFF. The DNA for the CDR3 is TGTGCCAGCAGCCAAGATATAGCGGGAGGGATCGGGGAGCTGTTTTTT.

The J gene is TRBJ1-2, the V gene TRBV10-3; TRBD1 is a possible D gene (6 bases). Germline CDR1 ENHRY, CDR2 SYGVKD. This CDR3 region has 15 residues. Deletions cut 6 bases from V and 2 bases from J, with 16 bases between. CDR3 region: CAIRTDSFINYGYTF. CDR3 DNA sequence: TGTGCCATCAGGACGGACAGCTTTATCAACTATGGCTACACCTTC.

This clonotype was seen a few times. A read error may account for a junction end that differs from germline. The CDR3 is CTISESRTGGSTDTQYF. The CDR3 DNA reads TGTACCATCAGTGAGAGTCGGACAGGGGGGAGCACAGATACGCAGTATTTT. The chain has TRBV10-3 and TRBJ2-3; 10 nucleotides agree with TRBD1. From germline, CDR1 is ENHRY and CDR2 SYGVKD. This CDR3 contains 17 residues.

The chain uses TRBV7-6 and TRBJ2-6; D unclear. Germline values: CDR1 SGHVS, CDR2 FNYEAQ. Trimming pared 5 bases from V and 2 bases from J, leaving 10 bases between. This CDR3 has 15 residues. The CDR3 DNA reads as TGTGCCAGCAGCACCACTAAACCTGGGGCCAACGTCCTGACTTTC. This translates into CASSTTKPGANVLTF.

The chain couples TRBV4-2 to TRBJ2-3, with 8 bases fitting TRBD2. Germline V lookup: CDR1 LGHNA, CDR2 YNFKEQ. After removal of 1 base from V and 5 bases from J, the junction contained 8 bases not matched to a gene. The CDR3 sequence is 16 residues long. The CDR3: CASSQAQTSALDTQYF. CDR3 DNA sequence: TGTGCCAGCAGCCAAGCCCAGACTAGCGCCCTAGATACGCAGTATTTT.

This chain connects TRBV5-1 to TRBJ2-1, with 8 bases fitting TRBD2. Per the germline V gene, CDR1 is SGHRS and CDR2 is YFSETQ. The ends lost 4 bases at V and 3 bases at J; junction bases unmatched: 6. The CDR3 contains 15 residues. CDR3 DNA: TGCGCCAGCAGCGCTGGGACTAGGATCTACAATGAGCAGTTCTTC. This codes for CASSAGTRIYNEQFF.

In its sample, this clonotype was seen a few times. The chain carries TRBV24-1 and TRBJ2-5, with D possibly TRBD1 on 5 matching bases. With the DNA end fitting TRBJ2-7 better, the J assignment may be wrong. The V gene's germline CDR1 is KGHDR and CDR2 SFDVKD. The CDR3 covers 12 residues. The CDR3 region is CATSDPGYEQYF. The DNA of the CDR3 is TGTGCCACCAGTGACCCAGGGTACGAGCAGTACTTC.

This clonotype was seen a handful of times. The genes are TRBV29-1 and TRBJ1-1; weak D call: TRBD1 (6 bases). CDR1 and CDR2 from the germline V gene are SQVTM and ANQGSEA. CDR3 length: 14 residues. V lost 5 bases to trimming and J lost 4 bases, with 17 bases between them. DNA of the CDR3: TGCAGCGTTTCGGGGGCAGGTCTAGGCACTGAAGCTTTCTTT. The encoded protein is CSVSGAGLGTEAFF.